These 20 T cell receptor beta chains originate from one sample sequenced in a study of blood T cell repertoires in COVID-19. Profiled with immunoSEQ multiplex PCR; TCRdb holds only in-frame clones, not every one. The data hold around 300,000 clones, with approximately 91% observed a single time. Specimen: PBMCs or T cells enriched from blood (not recorded which). Receptors were obtained from a woman in her forties who had recovered from COVID-19.

The chain is built from TRBV7-3 and TRBJ2-5; 7 positions match TRBD2. V lost 1 base, J lost 4 bases, and 0 bases stayed unmatched. The CDR3 sequence is 13 residues long. Germline V gives CDR1 SGHTA, CDR2 FQGTGA. The CDR3 loop is CASSLSGRETQYF. DNA of the CDR3: TGTGCCAGCAGCTTAAGCGGGAGAGAGACCCAGTACTTC.

This clone was seen a single time. V usage is TRBV10-3 and J usage is TRBJ1-1, with D possibly being TRBD1 (5 bases). V gave up 6 bases and J gave up 1 base, with 9 bases separating them. Germline CDR1 ENHRY, CDR2 SYGVKD. The length of the CDR3 is 13 residues. The CDR3 DNA reads as TGTGCCATCAGACCCACAGGGAACACTGAAGCTTTCTTT. Translated: CAIRPTGNTEAFF.

The chain couples TRBV2 to TRBJ1-2; D perhaps matches TRBD1 (6 bases). The CDR3 loop spans 13 amino acids. The ends were cut back, 4 bases at V and 8 bases at J, with 14 bases in the middle. The germline V gene has CDR1 SNHLY and CDR2 FYNNEI. This chain's CDR3 is CASSVSPGEGYTF. For the CDR3, the DNA is TGTGCCAGCAGTGTCAGCCCAGGGGAGGGCTACACCTTC. The full variable domain, completed using reference TRBV2 and TRBJ1-2, is EPEVTQTPSHQVTQMGQEVILRCVPISNHLYFYWYRQILGQKVEFLVSFYNNEISEKSEIFDDQFSVERPDGSNFTLKIRSTKLEDSAMYFCASSVSPGEGYTFGSGTRLTVV.

The chain carries TRBV7-2 and TRBJ2-5; D remains unclear. V was trimmed by 5 bases and J by 4 bases, leaving 11 bases between them. The CDR3 loop spans 13 amino acids. The germline gives CDR1 SGHTA, CDR2 FQGNSA. This CDR3 is CASSTVGVETQYF. The CDR3 coding sequence is TGTGCCAGCAGCACAGTGGGCGTAGAGACCCAGTACTTC.

J is TRBJ1-5 and V is TRBV28; D ambiguous. CDR1 is MDHEN, CDR2 SYDVKM, per germline. This CDR3 comprises 14 residues. Trimming stripped 6 bases from V and 0 bases from J, with 9 bases between. In DNA form, the CDR3 reads TGTGCCAGCAGCCCACACTATAGCAATCAGCCCCAGCATTTT. Encoded protein: CASSPHYSNQPQHF.

V and J are TRBV27 and TRBJ1-2; D is undetermined. The CDR3 is 14 amino acids. Germline V lookup: CDR1 MNHEY, CDR2 SMNVEV (reference sequence). Deletions cut 5 bases from V and 0 bases from J, with 10 bases between. DNA of the CDR3: TGTGCCAGCAGTGCCGGGAGAGCTAACTATGGCTACACCTTC. Translated, it gives CASSAGRANYGYTF.

The CDR3 sequence: CASSLGIDRYEQYF. The CDR3 DNA reads TGTGCCAGCAGCTTAGGGATCGACAGATACGAGCAGTACTTC. This sequence joins TRBV7-9 and TRBJ2-7; D perhaps matches TRBD1 (5 bases). CDR3 size: 14 residues. The V and J ends lost 1 base and 4 bases respectively, with 11 bases between them. Germline values: CDR1 SEHNR, CDR2 FQNEAQ (reference sequence).

V and J are TRBV11-2 and TRBJ1-2, with D maybe TRBD1 (6 bases). Germline CDR1 SGHAT, CDR2 FQNNGV. Trimming took 2 bases from V and 3 from J, leaving 13 bases between them. The CDR3 loop spans 15 amino acids. DNA for the CDR3: TGTGCCAGCAGCTTATCGACGACAGGTTACTATGGCTACACCTTC. Translating it yields CASSLSTTGYYGYTF.

The chain recombines TRBV6-5 with TRBJ2-7; D not resolved. This CDR3 is built from 15 residues. V was cut by 7 bases and J by 2 bases, with 18 bases left in between. Germline CDR1 reads MNHEY; CDR2 reads SVGAGI. In DNA form, the CDR3 reads TGTGCCAGCACCCTTTACGTGGGCGCTGCCTACGAGCAGTACTTC. Residues: CASTLYVGAAYEQYF.

The rearrangement joins TRBV5-1 to TRBJ2-1; 11 bases align to TRBD2. V shed 5 bases and J 4 bases; nucleotides not matched to a gene: 2. The CDR3 contains 14 residues. CDR1 and CDR2 (germline): SGHRS, YFSETQ. The CDR3, as DNA: TGCGCCAGCAGGACTAGCGGGAATTACAATGAGCAGTTCTTC. Encoded protein: CASRTSGNYNEQFF.

The chain is built from TRBV18 and TRBJ2-7; TRBD2 matches 9 bases. Germline CDR1 is KGHSH and CDR2 is LQKENI. Trimming removed 5 bases from V and 2 bases from J; junction bases left unmatched: 4. This CDR3 is 14 amino acids long. The CDR3 loop is CASSSGGRAYEQYF. In DNA, the CDR3 is TGTGCCAGCTCATCAGGCGGGAGGGCCTACGAGCAGTACTTC.

The gene calls are TRBV6-5 and TRBJ1-1, with a weak D call TRBD1 (5 bases). V gave up 7 bases and J gave up 7 bases, with 16 bases separating them. CDR1 MNHEY and CDR2 SVGAGI come from the germline V gene. The CDR3 is made up of 13 amino acids. The CDR3 spells CASIEGRGVEAFF. CDR3 nucleotide sequence: TGTGCCAGCATCGAGGGACGGGGGGTTGAAGCTTTCTTT.

V gene TRBV7-3 combines with J gene TRBJ2-2; D unclear. Trimming took off 2 bases at V and 2 bases at J, with 9 bases between the two ends. Germline assignment: CDR1 SGHTA and CDR2 FQGTGA. The CDR3 is made up of 15 amino acids. The CDR3 DNA sequence: TGTGCCAGCAGCTTATTTCCAGGAAACACCGGGGAGCTGTTTTTT. This encodes CASSLFPGNTGELFF.

The chain has TRBV28 and TRBJ2-3; no clear D gene. Germline V gene sequence: CDR1 MDHEN, CDR2 SYDVKM. V dropped 7 bases and J dropped 6 bases, with 11 bases sitting between them. This CDR3 is built from 12 residues. This chain's CDR3 is CASTAAPDTQYF. As DNA, the CDR3 is TGTGCCAGCACCGCCGCGCCGGATACGCAGTATTTT.

The rearrangement uses TRBV7-9 and TRBJ1-2; a possible D gene is TRBD1 (5 bases). Germline assignment: CDR1 SEHNR and CDR2 FQNEAQ (reference sequence). This CDR3 is built from 17 residues. The V and J ends lost 5 bases and 0 bases respectively, with 19 bases between them. The CDR3 region is CASSTRRAGSTNYGYTF. The CDR3 nucleotides read TGTGCCAGCAGCACCCGGAGAGCAGGGTCTACTAACTATGGCTACACCTTC.

The chain combines TRBV18 with TRBJ1-1, with D possibly matching TRBD1 (5 bases). Between the trimmed V and J ends, which lost 3 bases and 6 bases, there was a span of 14 bases. Germline V CDR1 and CDR2: KGHSH, LQKENI. This CDR3 is 14 amino acids long. CDR3 sequence (DNA): TGTGCCAGCTCACCTAGTCCGGGGGTCGCTGAAGCTTTCTTT. It codes for CASSPSPGVAEAFF.

The rearrangement links TRBV19 to TRBJ2-1; 8 positions agree with TRBD2. The length of the CDR3 is 15 residues. CDR1 is LNHDA, CDR2 SQIVND, per germline (reference sequence). J lost 6 bases, V lost 5 bases, and 9 bases had no gene match. CDR3 protein: CASSAFGLAGNEQFF. Here the CDR3 DNA reads TGTGCCAGTAGTGCTTTCGGACTAGCTGGCAATGAGCAGTTCTTC.

The chain joins TRBV5-6 to TRBJ1-3; 9 positions agree with TRBD1. The CDR3 has 16 amino acids. Germline-derived CDR1 and CDR2 are SGHDT and YYEEEE. V trimming: 2 bases; J trimming: 2 bases; junction bases outside the gene matches: 5. The CDR3 DNA follows: TGTGCCAGCAGCTTCAAACAGGGGGCGGCTGGAAACACCATATATTTT. This codes for CASSFKQGAAGNTIYF. Drawing the rest from reference TRBV5-6 and TRBJ1-3, the complete variable domain is DAGVTQSPTHLIKTRGQQVTLRCSPKSGHDTVSWYQQALGQGPQFIFQYYEEEERQRGNFPDRFSGHQFPNYSSELNVNALLLGDSALYLCASSFKQGAAGNTIYFGEGSWLTVV.

Regarding this clone: Compared with germline, one end of the junction differs, possibly owing to a read error. The chain joins TRBV2 to TRBJ2-1; 8 positions match TRBD2. The CDR3 spans 15 residues. Germline loops: CDR1 SNHLY, CDR2 FYNNEI. In DNA form, the CDR3 reads TGTGCCAGCAGTAAAGCGGGACTAGGTGACAATGAGCAGTTCTTC. This encodes CASSKAGLGDNEQFF.

CDR3 bases: TGTGCCAGTAGACAGGGATCTCAGCCCCAGCATTTT. It encodes CASRQGSQPQHF. The genes are TRBV19 and TRBJ1-5, with D possibly TRBD1 on 6 matching bases. The length of the CDR3 is 12 residues. Trimming took off 6 bases at V and 6 bases at J, with 9 bases between the two ends. Germline loops: CDR1 LNHDA, CDR2 SQIVND (reference sequence). The full variable domain, in which reference TRBV19 and TRBJ1-5 provide the parts outside the CDR3, is DGGITQSPKYLFRKEGQNVTLSCEQNLNHDAMYWYRQDPGQGLRLIYYSQIVNDFQKGDIAEGYSVSREKKESFPLTVTSAQKNPTAFYLCASRQGSQPQHFGDGTRLSIL.